A selection of T cell receptor beta chains follows, all from one sample in a study of blood T cell repertoires in COVID-19. Here immunoSEQ multiplex PCR was the method, and the copy in TCRdb shows in-frame clones only, minus some. This repertoire shows fewer than 250,000 clones, roughly 80% found once; its top ten account for around 3.3%. The sample comprised PBMCs or T cells enriched from blood (not recorded which). These receptors came from a woman aged 40 to 50 who had been exposed to COVID-19. CDR3s include the opening cysteine and the closing phenylalanine or tryptophan. The order of the fields is clone size, V gene, J gene, D gene, CDR3 protein, CDR3 DNA. D genes are given only for firm matches. Rows give clone size only sometimes, using once, few, many, or a class for an expanded clone.

>NA|TRBV5-6|TRBJ2-1|TRBD2
CASSLGSGANNEQFF
TGTGCCAGCAGCTTGGGGAGCGGGGCGAACAATGAGCAGTTCTTC
>NA|TRBV3-1/TRBV3-2|TRBJ2-5|NA
CASSQDTTSYQETQYF
TGTGCCAGCAGCCAAGATACTACTTCGTACCAAGAGACCCAGTACTTC
>NA|TRBV3-1/TRBV3-2|TRBJ2-7|TRBD1
CASSWPGQGVYEQYF
TGTGCCAGCAGTTGGCCGGGGCAGGGGGTTTACGAGCAGTACTTC
>NA|TRBV5-1|TRBJ2-5|NA
CASSQQGGTQYF
TGCGCCAGCAGCCAACAAGGCGGGACCCAGTACTTC
>NA|TRBV10-1|TRBJ2-5|TRBD1
CASSNSGQGAGTQYF
TGCGCCAGCAGCAACTCGGGACAGGGGGCTGGGACCCAGTACTTC
>NA|TRBV11-2|TRBJ1-2|TRBD1
CASSLYRGRMGGYTF
TGTGCCAGCAGCCTGTACAGGGGAAGGATGGGTGGCTACACCTTC
>NA|TRBV15|TRBJ1-5|NA
CATSRENFQGRSQPQHF
TGTGCCACCAGCAGAGAGAATTTCCAGGGAAGGAGTCAGCCCCAGCATTTT
>once|TRBV4-1|TRBJ1-3|NA
CASSQDQQGSGNTIYF
TGCGCCAGCAGCCAAGATCAACAGGGCTCTGGAAACACCATATATTTT
>NA|TRBV18|TRBJ2-5|TRBD2
CASSPASGTSGGRETQYF
TGTGCCAGCTCACCAGCATCCGGGACTAGCGGGGGGCGAGAGACCCAGTACTTC
>once|TRBV6-6|TRBJ1-2|TRBD1
CASSHDREGGYTF
TGTGCCAGCAGCCATGACAGGGAAGGTGGCTACACCTTC
>few|TRBV9|TRBJ1-2|TRBD1
CASSTEDRAYGYTF
TGTGCCAGCAGCACAGAGGACAGGGCCTATGGCTACACCTTC